This TCR beta chain was recorded in a study of cytomegalovirus exposure and HLA in healthy donors. Overall study results and limits: A later analysis linked more than 15,000 TCR beta sequences to HLA alleles at 0.05 false discovery rate. The productive fraction for most TCR beta V segments was about 87% or about 30% in an earlier analysis.

PCR used 60 Vbeta primers and 13 Jbeta primers. Sequenced by immunoSEQ multiplex PCR; TCRdb stores in-frame clones only, minus some. The data contain around 150,000 clones, about four fifths of them singletons. The germline V gene has CDR1 LNHNV and CDR2 YYDKDF (reference sequence). The CDR3 spans 17 residues. V lost 2 bases to trimming and J lost 4 bases; unmatched junction nucleotides: 9. Concerning this clone: Its antigen is unknown.

The material sequenced was PBMCs. The receptor's source is a woman aged 40 to 50 in good health and CMV-seropositive. The chain is built from TRBV15 and TRBJ2-3; 10 bases fit TRBD2. The CDR3 loop reads CATSRLLLAGVADTQYF. The CDR3, as DNA: TGTGCCACCAGCAGACTCCTCCTAGCGGGAGTGGCAGATACGCAGTATTTT.